The present T cell receptor (beta chain) was sequenced within a study of blood T cell repertoires in COVID-19 (dated by TCRdb to about 2020). With regard to the full study: Collaborator samples came from the United States, Italy and Spain and covered acute and convalescent phases of COVID-19. The material from the prospective study consisted of cDNA or gDNA derived from T cells, B-cell-depleted T cells, or PBMCs. Deeply sampled blood TCRbeta repertoires from subjects exposed to, actively infected with, or recovered from COVID-19 were included in the dataset. The repertoires were released in a freely available public database intended as a resource for research on the immune response to SARS-CoV-2. The samples were drawn from two sources: the first 160 participants of the ongoing ImmuneRACE study, and 1,254 subjects contributed by 6 global collaborators. The sample metadata nearly always contained a de-identified subject ID, COVID-19 status, age in years and sex. Where HLA class I and class II types were available, the types were taken from metadata supplied by the sample provider, not from assay-based typing. Broad study findings and their caveats: How much clinical and demographic metadata was included differed by source and by participant, and the metadata was provided uncurated.

Collaborating institutions collected whole blood in K2EDTA tubes following their own protocols. Collaborator samples were shipped for TCRbeta analysis as frozen whole blood, isolated PBMCs, or DNA extracted from either sample type. Reading the germline V gene gives CDR1 SGHTA and CDR2 FQGTGA. Trimming costs V 0 bases and J 0 bases, and their ends lie 8 bases apart. The cysteine opens and the phenylalanine closes a CDR3 of 16 amino acids. CDR3 DNA is the only sequence kept; it has 48 bases, read in frame from the first base. A note on this clone: The specificity of this receptor is unknown. It has no much larger one-base neighbor in the sample; base qualities were not kept.

TCRbeta CDR3 regions were amplified from genomic DNA by means of the immunoSEQ Assay, a bias-controlled multiplex PCR. From the authors' description of their analysis: Nucleated cell counts per sample were estimated from amplification of reference gene primers within the assay. To quantify the absolute abundance of each unique TCRbeta CDR3 rearrangement, sequence reads were collapsed and filtered. For each sample, productive Simpson clonality was calculated by taking the square root of Simpson's diversity index across productive rearrangements. TCRdb carries this immuneACCESS record with in-frame sequences only. Its versions omit some clonotypes, under half of them owing to an unresolved V gene in the studies checked, with the rest unexplained. That table furnishes V, J and clone size, whereas the DNA furnished D and trimming. The sample table contains more than 85,000 clones; only one count was recorded for roughly 87% of them. The ten largest clones represent around 4.9% of the sample.

Source material: peripheral blood. The V and J segments used are TRBV7-3 and TRBJ2-2; the best D guess is TRBD1, with 6 bases matching. This sequence was found in a human donor in a cohort sampled during active COVID-19. The CDR3 reads as follows: CASSLTGAPNTGELFF. The DNA is TGTGCCAGCAGCTTAACGGGGGCCCCGAACACCGGGGAGCTGTTTTTT. The variable domain in full, with residues beyond the CDR3 obtained from the reference TRBV7-3 and TRBJ2-2 genes, is GAGVSQTPSNKVTEKGKYVELRCDPISGHTALYWYRQSLGQGPEFLIYFQGTGAADDSGLPNDRFFAVRPEGSVSTLKIQRTERGDSAVYLCASSLTGAPNTGELFFGEGSRLTVL.